This TCR beta chain came from a study of T-cell reconstitution after alpha-beta-depleted transplantation in children. The CDR3 totals 17 residues. Germline assignment: CDR1 LGHNA and CDR2 YNFKEQ. The V gene lost 2 bases and the J gene lost 5 bases, with 19 bases spanning the gap. This clonotype came up many times. Unique molecular identifiers were incorporated when the TCRbeta library was constructed. TCRdb reprocessed the PCR reads via MiXCR and lists one record per CDR3 protein. Among 300,000 to 400,000 distinct CDR3 sequences listed, about an eighth were seen once. This specimen consisted of PBMCs, obtained from the stem cell graft. The receptor was isolated from a human donor who donated a stem cell graft to a child with Fanconi anemia. The rearrangement joins TRBV4-2 to TRBJ2-1; D gene uncertain. CDR3 in DNA: TGTGCCAGCAGCCAATTATCCTCGGCTGGGCTAGACAATGAGCAGTTCTTC. Protein: CASSQLSSAGLDNEQFF.